This T cell receptor beta chain was found in a study of response to subunit inactivated influenza vaccine. General study findings and limits: Each seasonal influenza vaccination recruits few new T cells, the authors suggested.

Germline lookup yields CDR1 SEHNR and CDR2 FQNEAQ (reference sequence). The CDR3 sequence is 16 residues long. Trimming stripped 4 bases from V and 4 bases from J, with 19 bases between. This clonotype was detected a few times. No antigen is known for it. TCRdb reprocessed the RT-PCR reads via MiXCR and lists one record per CDR3 protein. The sample lists 700,000 to 800,000 distinct CDR3 sequences; about a fifth were seen once. The V call is TRBV7-9, the J call TRBJ2-5; D may be TRBD2 (6 bases). Sequencing used PBMCs from blood, obtained around 5 days after vaccination. The clonotype comes from a man between 45 and 60 years old who received an inactivated influenza vaccine. DNA of the CDR3: TGTGCCAGCAGCTATAGCTCATCCGGGACTCGAGAGACCCAGTACTTC. Residues: CASSYSSSGTRETQYF.